These 26 T cell receptor beta chains were sequenced from one sample in a study of neurological immune-mediated disorders. TCRdb reanalysed the 5' RACE reads using MiXCR and keeps one entry per CDR3 protein. The data contain about 120,000 distinct CDR3 sequences, 3.2% of them seen just once; the ten biggest clones take up 1.3%. The sample consisted of PBMCs. The receptor set was obtained from a woman aged 30 to 39 with multiple sclerosis.

The table lists this clonotype with many counts. The chain recombines TRBV5-1 with TRBJ1-1; 7 nucleotides match TRBD1. Germline V gene sequence: CDR1 SGHRS, CDR2 YFSETQ. The length of the CDR3 is 15 residues. V trimming: 4 bases; J trimming: 1 base; junction bases outside the gene matches: 7. CDR3 sequence: CASSTRTGANTEAFF. The CDR3 region has the DNA TGCGCCAGCAGCACCCGGACAGGCGCGAACACTGAAGCTTTCTTT.

This clonotype was counted at least ten times. This sequence joins TRBV20-1 and TRBJ2-7, with 8 bases that match TRBD1. V dropped 2 bases and J dropped 4; count of bases not matched to a gene: 4. The CDR3 runs to 13 residues. The V gene's germline CDR1 is DFQATT and CDR2 SNEGSKA (reference sequence). The CDR3 DNA reads TGCAGTGCTAGACAGGGGGCAGGGTACGAGCAGTACTTC. Protein product: CSARQGAGYEQYF.

This clonotype was counted many times. The genes are TRBV12-3 or TRBV12-4 and TRBJ1-1; no definite D call. The CDR3 totals 13 residues. The V and J ends lost 6 bases and 4 bases respectively, with 12 bases between them. The CDR3 here is CASRAIRGTEAFF. The CDR3 region has the DNA TGTGCCAGCAGGGCGATCCGTGGCACTGAAGCTTTCTTT.

The DNA of the CDR3 is TGTGCCAGCAGCTTAAGTAGCGGGGGGGCACAGGATACGCAGTATTTT. Translated: CASSLSSGGAQDTQYF. V gene TRBV7-9 combines with J gene TRBJ2-3; 11 bases match TRBD2. CDR1 and CDR2 from the germline V gene are SEHNR and FQNEAQ (reference sequence). The CDR3 consists of 16 residues. V was clipped by 2 bases and J by 6 bases; unmatched bases: 7.

This clonotype was counted many times. The J gene is TRBJ1-3, the V gene TRBV6-5; D is unclear. The CDR3 covers 14 residues. CDR1 MNHEY and CDR2 SVGAGI come from the germline V gene. Trimming pared 2 bases from V and 2 bases from J, leaving 7 bases between. This CDR3 reads CASSYRAPGNTIYF. The CDR3 bases are TGTGCCAGCAGTTACCGGGCCCCTGGAAACACCATATATTTT.

This CDR3 reads CASSTVGRENEQYF. Here the CDR3 DNA reads TGTGCCAGCAGCACTGTGGGGAGGGAAAACGAGCAGTACTTC. J is TRBJ2-7 and V is TRBV9; 7 nucleotides align to TRBD2. CDR3 length equals 14 residues. CDR1 and CDR2 (germline): SGDLS, YYNGEE. Losses at the gene ends were 4 bases for V and 5 bases for J; bases not matched to a gene: 9.

This clonotype was picked up many times. The CDR3, as DNA: TGCGCCAGCACCGGACAGAATTCAATCGAAGCTTTCTTT. Translating gives CASTGQNSIEAFF. This sequence joins TRBV5-1 and TRBJ1-1, with D maybe TRBD1 (6 bases). The CDR3 is 13 residues long. CDR1 SGHRS and CDR2 YFSETQ come from the germline V gene. V was pared by 6 bases and J by 8 bases, with 17 bases between.

V usage is TRBV19 and J usage is TRBJ2-3; 10 bases are shared with TRBD1. From germline, CDR1 is LNHDA and CDR2 SQIVND (reference sequence). CDR3 length equals 16 residues. Germline trimming cut 5 bases from V and 2 bases from J; bases unmatched to any gene: 7. The CDR3 DNA is TGTGCCAGTAGTCTTTCCGGGACAGGGGCCACAGATACGCAGTATTTT. As protein: CASSLSGTGATDTQYF. Combining the CDR3 with reference TRBV19 and TRBJ2-3 gives the whole variable domain DGGITQSPKYLFRKEGQNVTLSCEQNLNHDAMYWYRQDPGQGLRLIYYSQIVNDFQKGDIAEGYSVSREKKESFPLTVTSAQKNPTAFYLCASSLSGTGATDTQYFGPGTRLTVL.

This clonotype was observed at least ten times. The rearrangement uses TRBV4-3 and TRBJ2-7, with D perhaps assigned TRBD1 or TRBD2 (6 bases each). The CDR3 runs to 15 residues. Trimming took off 0 bases at V and 7 bases at J, with 16 bases between the two ends. Germline assignment: CDR1 LGHNA and CDR2 YSLEER. The CDR3 protein is CASSQDDRGLWEQYF. CDR3 sequence (DNA): TGCGCCAGCAGCCAAGATGATCGGGGGCTATGGGAGCAGTACTTC.

There are many counts of this clonotype. The chain is built from TRBV6-5 and TRBJ1-2; D is possibly TRBD1 (6 bases). The CDR3 is made up of 17 amino acids. The germline gives CDR1 MNHEY, CDR2 SVGAGI. The V gene lost 5 bases and the J gene lost 0 bases, with 19 bases spanning the gap. The chain's CDR3 is CASSTGRTDSPNYGYTF. In DNA, the CDR3 is TGTGCCAGCAGTACCGGGCGGACAGATTCCCCTAACTATGGCTACACCTTC.

V usage is TRBV20-1 and J usage is TRBJ2-7; tentative D call: TRBD2 (6 bases). The germline V gene encodes CDR1 DFQATT and CDR2 SNEGSKA (reference sequence). The CDR3 is 16 residues long. Trimming left V 2 bases short and J 0 bases short, with 17 bases between. The CDR3 nucleotides are TGCAGTGCTAGACCCGGAGGGGCTGGGACCTCCTACGAGCAGTACTTC. Translating it yields CSARPGGAGTSYEQYF.

This clonotype has a count of ten or more. The chain joins TRBV12-3 or TRBV12-4 to TRBJ2-1, with TRBD1 identical over 8 bases. This CDR3 contains 15 residues. Germline trimming cut 6 bases from V and 3 bases from J; bases unmatched to any gene: 7. The CDR3 sequence: CASSLAGTGYNEQFF. CDR3 DNA: TGTGCCAGCAGCCTGGCCGGGACAGGCTACAATGAGCAGTTCTTC.

This clonotype was counted many times. V is TRBV12-3 or TRBV12-4 and J is TRBJ2-3, with unresolved D. This CDR3 has 13 amino acids. Trimming stripped 5 bases from V and 2 bases from J, with 8 bases between. CDR3 loop: CASSIQTTDTQYF. In DNA form, the CDR3 reads TGTGCCAGCAGTATTCAGACCACAGATACGCAGTATTTT.

This clonotype was observed at least ten times. V and J are TRBV6-1 and TRBJ2-5, with D hard to call. Trimming left V 3 bases short and J 6 bases short, with 11 bases between. Germline CDR1 reads MNHNS; CDR2 reads SASEGT. CDR3 length: 13 residues. The CDR3: CASSESLSKTQYF. The DNA for the CDR3 is TGTGCCAGCAGTGAGTCCCTGAGTAAGACCCAGTACTTC.

The sample holds many counts of this clonotype. The chain carries TRBV20-1 and TRBJ1-2; TRBD1 agrees at 7 bases. With 3 bases clipped from V and 2 bases from J, the junction kept 3 bases outside the gene matches. Germline loops: CDR1 DFQATT, CDR2 SNEGSKA (reference sequence). This CDR3 is built from 13 residues. The CDR3 DNA follows: TGCAGTGCTAGTCAACAGGGGAACTATGGCTACACCTTC. It specifies CSASQQGNYGYTF.

Many counts were recorded for this clonotype. The J gene is TRBJ1-2, the V gene TRBV10-3, with 7 bases identical to TRBD1. V dropped 8 bases and J dropped 0; count of bases not matched to a gene: 12. Germline V gene sequence: CDR1 ENHRY, CDR2 SYGVKD. The CDR3 length is 16 residues. CDR3 coding DNA: TGTGCCATCGGGGCCCGGACAGGCCTATCTAACTATGGCTACACCTTC. This translates into CAIGARTGLSNYGYTF.

This clonotype was observed at least ten times. The J gene is TRBJ2-1, the V gene TRBV29-1; 7 bases align to TRBD2. V shed 6 bases, J shed 1 base, and the junction held 0 bases outside the gene matches. Germline CDR1 is SQVTM and CDR2 is ANQGSEA. CDR3 length equals 12 residues. The DNA for the CDR3 is TGCAGCGTCGGGGGGTCCTACAATGAGCAGTTCTTC. Translation: CSVGGSYNEQFF.

This clonotype appeared many times. The chain links TRBV12-3 or TRBV12-4 to TRBJ2-7; TRBD2 agrees at 8 bases. This CDR3 contains 14 residues. With 5 bases clipped from V and 6 bases from J, the junction kept 9 bases outside the gene matches. The CDR3 DNA reads as TGTGCCAGCAGTCCCGGGGGGGGCACCCCCGAGCAGTACTTC. Its translation: CASSPGGGTPEQYF.

This clonotype was counted ten times or more. The CDR3: CASSYSSVLSEQFF. The CDR3 nucleotides read TGTGCCAGCAGTTACTCGAGCGTCCTCAGTGAGCAGTTCTTC. The chain has TRBV6-2 or TRBV6-3 and TRBJ2-1; D uncertain. CDR3 length: 14 residues. Trimming shortened V by 0 bases and J by 9 bases, and 12 bases separated the two germline ends. Germline loops: CDR1 MNHEY, CDR2 SVGEGT.

This clonotype was counted between two and nine times. This chain joins TRBV10-1 and TRBJ2-1; the match to TRBD2 covers 10 bases. After removal of 3 bases from V and 9 bases from J, the junction contained 11 bases not matched to a gene. Germline V CDR1 and CDR2: WNHNN, SYGVQD (reference sequence). The CDR3 runs 16 residues. CDR3 DNA: TGCGCCAGCAGTGAAAGAACTAGCGGGGTAGAAAGTGAGCAGTTCTTC. This sequence encodes CASSERTSGVESEQFF.

This clonotype was seen at least ten times. This chain links TRBV5-1 with TRBJ2-4; TRBD1 might be the D (6 bases). The CDR3 runs 15 residues. V lost 2 bases, J lost 0 bases, and 9 bases lay in between. Germline V gives CDR1 SGHRS, CDR2 YFSETQ. The CDR3 region has the DNA TGCGCCAGCAGCTTTCTACAGGGAGCCAAAAACATTCAGTACTTC. Protein sequence: CASSFLQGAKNIQYF.

This clonotype was counted ten times or more. The chain combines TRBV7-9 with TRBJ1-1; D remains unclear. Germline V gene data show CDR1 as SEHNR and CDR2 as FQNEAQ (reference sequence). V lost 5 bases and J lost 0, with 19 bases in between. The CDR3 has 17 amino acids. Here the CDR3 DNA reads TGTGCCAGCAGCCCCAGCCTTCGTGGGAGTGTGAACACTGAAGCTTTCTTT. Translated: CASSPSLRGSVNTEAFF.

This clonotype was counted ten times or more. This chain uses TRBV20-1 with TRBJ1-3; tentative D call: TRBD1 (5 bases). The CDR3 loop spans 15 amino acids. Trimming removed 5 bases at V and 0 bases at J, with 14 bases between. CDR1 is DFQATT and CDR2 is SNEGSKA in the germline V gene (reference sequence). In DNA, the CDR3 is TGCAGTGCTCCCGACGTTAGGGGCTCTGGAAACACCATATATTTT. Translating it yields CSAPDVRGSGNTIYF.

This clonotype appeared many times. This chain's CDR3 is CSARQDTDTQYF. The CDR3 DNA sequence: TGCAGTGCTAGACAGGACACGGATACGCAGTATTTT. The chain uses TRBV20-1 and TRBJ2-3; TRBD1 might be the D (5 bases). Trimming shortened V by 2 bases and J by 6 bases, and 9 bases separated the two germline ends. This CDR3 is 12 amino acids long. In germline, CDR1 is DFQATT, CDR2 SNEGSKA (reference sequence).

This clonotype was observed many times. This chain joins TRBV10-3 and TRBJ2-7; a weak D match, TRBD1 (6 bases). V was clipped by 11 bases and J by 2 bases, with 16 bases between them. The CDR3 totals 13 residues. Germline V lookup: CDR1 ENHRY, CDR2 SYGVKD. The CDR3 bases are TGTGCCGTCGGTCGGGACACCACCTACGAGCAGTACTTC. Translation: CAVGRDTTYEQYF.

The sample holds many counts of this clonotype. The chain has TRBV9 and TRBJ1-2; possible D gene TRBD1, 5 bases. The V end was cut by 2 bases, the J end by 7 bases, with 15 bases between. The CDR3 has 14 amino acids. Germline values: CDR1 SGDLS, CDR2 YYNGEE. The CDR3 here is CASSVSGTSSGYTF. The CDR3 DNA reads as TGTGCCAGCAGCGTTTCAGGGACCTCGAGTGGCTACACCTTC. Based on the CDR3 plus reference TRBV9 and TRBJ1-2, the full variable domain is DSGVTQTPKHLITATGQRVTLRCSPRSGDLSVYWYQQSLDQGLQFLIQYYNGEERAKGNILERFSAQQFPDLHSELNLSSLELGDSALYFCASSVSGTSSGYTFGSGTRLTVV.